This passage covers 23 T cell receptor beta chains from one sample sequenced in a study of blood T cell repertoires in COVID-19. Assay: immunoSEQ multiplex PCR; the TCRdb copy retains only in-frame clones and omits some. This sample yields some 120,000 clones, of which 80% to 85% are seen a single time; roughly 0.83% belongs to the top ten. The sample was peripheral blood. The source is a woman in her 70s with acute or convalescent COVID-19.

The chain combines TRBV14 with TRBJ1-4; TRBD1 matches at 8 bases. The germline V gene encodes CDR1 SGHDN and CDR2 FVKESK. The CDR3 length is 15 residues. J gave up 3 bases and V 2 bases, and 2 bases lay outside the gene matches. The CDR3 sequence is CASSQRTGSNEKLFF. The DNA for the CDR3 is TGTGCCAGCAGCCAAAGGACAGGGTCTAATGAAAAACTGTTTTTT. Based on the CDR3 plus reference TRBV14 and TRBJ1-4, the full variable domain is EAGVTQFPSHSVIEKGQTVTLRCDPISGHDNLYWYRRVMGKEIKFLLHFVKESKQDESGMPNNRFLAERTGGTYSTLKVQPAELEDSGVYFCASSQRTGSNEKLFFGSGTQLSVL.

J is TRBJ2-5 and V is TRBV28; 13 nucleotides line up with TRBD2. This CDR3 spans 16 amino acids. V dropped 4 bases and J dropped 5; count of bases not matched to a gene: 7. Germline-derived CDR1 and CDR2 are MDHEN and SYDVKM. CDR3 sequence (DNA): TGTGCCAGCAGTTCGTGGACTAGCGGGAGTGGCGAGACCCAGTACTTC. This codes for CASSSWTSGSGETQYF.

The J gene is TRBJ2-7, the V gene TRBV5-8; 13 bases match TRBD2. Per germline, CDR1 SGHTS and CDR2 YDEGEE. V shed 7 bases and J 11 bases; nucleotides not matched to a gene: 9. The CDR3 length is 13 residues. For the CDR3, the DNA is TGTGCCAGCCCTGGACTAGCGGGGGATAAAAAGTACTTC. Residues: CASPGLAGDKKYF.

The rearrangement uses TRBV28 and TRBJ2-1, with D tentatively TRBD2 (5 bases). This CDR3 has 11 amino acids. Germline V gene lookup returns CDR1 MDHEN and CDR2 SYDVKM. V shed 8 bases and J shed 4 bases, with 6 bases lying between them. The CDR3 reads CASERYNEQFF. CDR3 nucleotide sequence: TGTGCCAGCGAGCGGTACAATGAGCAGTTCTTC.

The CDR3 DNA reads TGCAGTGCTGGGGGGTATCAGCCCCAGCATTTT. This translates into CSAGGYQPQHF. The chain employs TRBV20-1 and TRBJ1-5; TRBD1 is a possible D gene (5 bases). CDR1 DFQATT and CDR2 SNEGSKA come from the germline V gene (reference sequence). The CDR3 is 11 residues long. The V end was cut by 5 bases, the J end by 5 bases, with 7 bases between.

The chain joins TRBV6-2 or TRBV6-3 to TRBJ1-6; maybe TRBD1 (6 bases). Germline CDR1 reads MNHEY; CDR2 reads SVGEGT. CDR3 length: 14 amino acids. V shed 5 bases and J shed 10 bases, with 15 bases lying between them. CDR3 bases: TGTGCCAGCAGTCGGACAGCGTACGGGTCACCCCTCCACTTT. Protein product: CASSRTAYGSPLHF.

The chain carries TRBV19 and TRBJ1-5, with 10 bases lining up with TRBD1. V was clipped by 9 bases and J by 2 bases; unmatched bases: 4. Germline assignment: CDR1 LNHDA and CDR2 SQIVND (reference sequence). This CDR3 has 14 residues. The CDR3 bases are TGTGCCAGCACCGGGACAGGGGGCAATCAGCCCCAGCATTTT. Amino acid sequence: CASTGTGGNQPQHF.

The chain carries TRBV6-4 and TRBJ2-1; 7 bases map to TRBD2. Germline lookup yields CDR1 MRHNA and CDR2 SNTAGT. V shed 6 bases, J shed 0 bases, and the junction held 8 bases outside the gene matches. CDR3 length: 16 residues. The CDR3 nucleotides read TGTGCCAGCAGCCGACTAGCCGCGAGCTCCTACAATGAGCAGTTCTTC. Translation: CASSRLAASSYNEQFF.

In DNA, the CDR3 is TGTGCCAGCAGCTTAGATCCCGGCGGGGGGGCTGTCTATGAGCAGTTCTTC. Its translation is CASSLDPGGGAVYEQFF. This sequence joins TRBV7-9 and TRBJ2-1, with 9 bases fitting TRBD2. Germline lookup yields CDR1 SEHNR and CDR2 FQNEAQ (reference sequence). The CDR3 loop spans 17 amino acids. The trim removed 1 base at V and 8 bases at J, leaving 12 bases unmatched.

The V and J genes are TRBV11-3 and TRBJ1-5, with D unresolved. Looked up from germline, CDR1 is SGHNT and CDR2 is YENEEA. CDR3 length equals 20 residues. Trimming removed 3 bases from V and 4 bases from J, with 28 bases in between. Here the CDR3 DNA reads TGTGCCAGCAGCTTTTCTCGATTAGATTTAAATCCACCAATAAATCAGCCCCAGCATTTT. This gives the protein CASSFSRLDLNPPINQPQHF.

This clone turned up a few times. The chain combines TRBV7-2 with TRBJ1-6; D is possibly TRBD1 (6 bases). The V and J ends lost 4 bases and 9 bases respectively, with 13 bases between them. The germline V gene has CDR1 SGHTA and CDR2 FQGNSA. This CDR3 is 14 amino acids long. CDR3 sequence (DNA): TGTGCCAGCAGCTCGCGGGGGGCTGGTTCACCCCTCCACTTT. Translation gives CASSSRGAGSPLHF.

The V and J genes are TRBV9 and TRBJ2-2; D unclear. V lost 0 bases, J lost 8 bases, and 14 bases lay in between. The CDR3 sequence is 15 residues long. Per germline, CDR1 SGDLS and CDR2 YYNGEE. CDR3 residues: CASSVGDTVTGELFF. In DNA, the CDR3 is TGTGCCAGCAGCGTAGGTGATACGGTTACGGGGGAGCTGTTTTTT.

The chain joins TRBV29-1 to TRBJ1-1; tentative D call: TRBD1 (5 bases). The CDR3 is 13 residues long. Germline V gives CDR1 SQVTM, CDR2 ANQGSEA. V lost 8 bases, J lost 2 bases, and 15 bases lay in between. The CDR3 DNA reads as TGCAGCACCCGCGCCGGGGGAAACACTGAAGCTTTCTTT. It encodes CSTRAGGNTEAFF. Supplemented by reference TRBV29-1 and TRBJ1-1, the full variable domain reads SAVISQKPSRDICQRGTSLTIQCQVDSQVTMMFWYRQQPGQSLTLIATANQGSEATYESGFVIDKFPISRPNLTFSTLTVSNMSPEDSSIYLCSTRAGGNTEAFFGQGTRLTVV.

The V gene is TRBV29-1, the J gene TRBJ2-1, with TRBD1 as a possible D gene (5 bases). The CDR3 sequence is 11 residues long. Germline V gene lookup returns CDR1 SQVTM and CDR2 ANQGSEA. V was pared by 5 bases and J by 9 bases, with 11 bases between. CDR3: CSVRQLGEQFF. CDR3 sequence (DNA): TGCAGCGTTAGACAGCTCGGTGAGCAGTTCTTC.

This clone was seen only a few times. The chain employs TRBV19 and TRBJ1-1, with D perhaps TRBD1 (5 bases). Trimming took 8 bases from V and 3 from J, leaving 13 bases between them. The CDR3 has 13 residues. The germline CDR1 and CDR2 sequences are LNHDA and SQIVND (reference sequence). CDR3 loop: CASLSPGDTEAFF. The CDR3 coding sequence is TGTGCCAGTTTGTCGCCGGGGGACACTGAAGCTTTCTTT. Together with reference TRBV19 and TRBJ1-1, the CDR3 gives the full variable domain: DGGITQSPKYLFRKEGQNVTLSCEQNLNHDAMYWYRQDPGQGLRLIYYSQIVNDFQKGDIAEGYSVSREKKESFPLTVTSAQKNPTAFYLCASLSPGDTEAFFGQGTRLTVV.

This chain connects TRBV2 to TRBJ1-5; TRBD1 might be the D (6 bases). CDR1 is SNHLY and CDR2 is FYNNEI in the germline V gene. V was clipped by 8 bases and J by 3 bases, with 11 bases between them. This CDR3 region has 13 residues. The CDR3 spells CASQDSLNQPQHF. CDR3 DNA: TGTGCCAGCCAGGACAGCCTCAATCAGCCCCAGCATTTT. Together with reference TRBV2 and TRBJ1-5, the CDR3 gives the full variable domain: EPEVTQTPSHQVTQMGQEVILRCVPISNHLYFYWYRQILGQKVEFLVSFYNNEISEKSEIFDDQFSVERPDGSNFTLKIRSTKLEDSAMYFCASQDSLNQPQHFGDGTRLSIL.

The chain uses TRBV15 and TRBJ2-3; 8 bases fit TRBD2. Germline CDR1 LNHNV, CDR2 YYDKDF (reference sequence). The CDR3 loop spans 14 amino acids. J lost 2 bases, V lost 3 bases, and 1 base had no gene match. The CDR3 spells CATSRGLVTDTQYF. Here the CDR3 DNA reads TGTGCCACCAGCAGGGGACTAGTCACAGATACGCAGTATTTT. The full variable domain, completed using reference TRBV15 and TRBJ2-3, is DAMVIQNPRYQVTQFGKPVTLSCSQTLNHNVMYWYQQKSSQAPKLLFHYYDKDFNNEADTPDNFQSRRPNTSFCFLDIRSPGLGDTAMYLCATSRGLVTDTQYFGPGTRLTVL.

In its sample, this clone was seen a few times. The chain is built from TRBV27 and TRBJ1-1; possible D gene TRBD1, 5 bases. Germline V gene sequence: CDR1 MNHEY, CDR2 SMNVEV (reference sequence). Trimming removed 7 bases at V and 5 bases at J, with 14 bases between. The CDR3 is 13 amino acids. DNA for the CDR3: TGTGCCAGCACCCGAGGCGGGGGAACTGAAGCTTTCTTT. This translates into CASTRGGGTEAFF.

The chain combines TRBV7-2 with TRBJ2-7; 10 bases agree with TRBD2. Trimming took 4 bases from V and 5 from J; bases not matched to a gene: 5. The CDR3 sequence is 14 residues long. CDR1 and CDR2 (germline): SGHTA, FQGNSA. The CDR3 DNA is TGTGCCAGCAGCTCTAGCGGGAGTGGAGACGAGCAGTACTTC. It encodes CASSSSGSGDEQYF.

V is TRBV9 and J is TRBJ2-1; TRBD2 might be the D (6 bases). V was shortened by 0 bases and J by 3 bases, with 10 bases between the two germline ends. The CDR3 loop spans 15 amino acids. The V gene's germline CDR1 is SGDLS and CDR2 YYNGEE. CDR3 residues: CASSVDLGGYNEQFF. The CDR3, as DNA: TGTGCCAGCAGCGTAGACCTGGGGGGCTACAATGAGCAGTTCTTC.

This rearrangement joins TRBV5-1 to TRBJ1-5, with D maybe TRBD1 (6 bases). CDR1 and CDR2 from the germline V gene are SGHRS and YFSETQ. Between the trimmed V and J ends, which lost 0 bases and 7 bases, there was a span of 11 bases. The CDR3 extends over 14 amino acids. The CDR3 coding sequence is TGCGCCAGCAGCTTGGGGGGGCCGGGCCAGCCCCAGCATTTT. Translation gives CASSLGGPGQPQHF.

V and J are TRBV6-4 and TRBJ2-3; D is perhaps TRBD2 (5 bases). CDR1 and CDR2 from the germline V gene are MRHNA and SNTAGT. The ends were cut back, 4 bases at V and 3 bases at J, with 11 bases in the middle. The length of the CDR3 is 14 residues. CDR3 protein: CASSVRERTDTQYF. The DNA of the CDR3 is TGTGCCAGCAGTGTTAGGGAGCGGACAGATACGCAGTATTTT.

With respect to this clone: Mismatch with germline at one junction end may stem from a read error. This rearrangement joins TRBV2 to TRBJ1-6; tentative D call: TRBD1 (5 bases). CDR1 is SNHLY and CDR2 is FYNNEI in the germline V gene. There are 15 residues in the CDR3. In DNA, the CDR3 is TGTGCCAGCATTGAAAGGACAATCAAAAATTCACCCCTCCACTTT. The encoded protein is CASIERTIKNSPLHF.